This TCR beta chain is drawn from a study of T cells after yellow fever vaccination. Overall study context: Fractions containing few cells were prepared with SMART-Seq v4 Ultra Low Input.

TCRdb passed the 5' RACE reads through MiXCR, listing each CDR3 protein once. The data contain roughly 85,000 distinct CDR3 sequences, about 14% of them seen just once; the ten biggest clones take up 20% to 25%. The TCR was taken from a man younger than 35 who received the YFV17D yellow fever vaccine. Sequencing used CD8+ T cells not binding an NS4B(214-222) dextramer, sorted from PBMCs, obtained roughly 20 days after the first yellow fever vaccination.

This CDR3 reads CSARDLGRGGDYNEQFF. DNA of the CDR3: TGCAGTGCTAGAGATCTGGGGAGGGGCGGGGATTACAATGAGCAGTTCTTC. V usage is TRBV20-1 and J usage is TRBJ2-1, with 7 positions matching TRBD2. Unmatched junction bases numbered 12, after V lost 0 bases and J lost 4 bases. Germline CDR1 reads DFQATT; CDR2 reads SNEGSKA (reference sequence). The CDR3 extends over 17 amino acids.